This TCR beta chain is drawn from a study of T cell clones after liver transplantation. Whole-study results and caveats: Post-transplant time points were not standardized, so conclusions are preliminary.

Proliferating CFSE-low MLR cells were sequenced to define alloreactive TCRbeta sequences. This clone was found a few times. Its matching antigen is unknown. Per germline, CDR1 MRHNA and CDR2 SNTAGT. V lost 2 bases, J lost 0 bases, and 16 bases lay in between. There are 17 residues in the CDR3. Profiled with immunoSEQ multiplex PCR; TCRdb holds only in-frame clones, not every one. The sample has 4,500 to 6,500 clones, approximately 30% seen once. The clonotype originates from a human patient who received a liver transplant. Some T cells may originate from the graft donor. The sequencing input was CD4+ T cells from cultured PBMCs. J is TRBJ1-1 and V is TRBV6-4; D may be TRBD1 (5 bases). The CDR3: CASSDRGWGTVNTEAFF. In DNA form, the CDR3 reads TGTGCCAGCAGTGACAGGGGATGGGGGACGGTGAACACTGAAGCTTTCTTT.